The 31 T cell receptor beta chains presented below share a single source sample, sequenced in a study of blood T cell repertoires in COVID-19. Sequenced by immunoSEQ multiplex PCR; TCRdb stores in-frame clones only, minus some. The sample shows roughly 100,000 clones, 75% to 90% of them seen only once. The sequencing input was peripheral blood. The receptors derive from an elderly woman with acute or convalescent COVID-19.

This chain connects TRBV18 to TRBJ1-5; D remains ambiguous. V was shortened by 6 bases and J by 6 bases, with 12 bases between the two germline ends. This CDR3 has 13 residues. The germline gives CDR1 KGHSH, CDR2 LQKENI. In nucleotides, the CDR3 is TGTGCCAGCTCGCTCGGGGTGGGTCAGCCCCAGCATTTT. Translating it yields CASSLGVGQPQHF.

The chain employs TRBV5-4 and TRBJ2-3; the match to TRBD2 covers 11 bases. This CDR3 contains 15 residues. Germline CDR1 and CDR2: SGHNT and YYREEE (reference sequence). Trimming removed 3 bases from V and 1 base from J; junction bases left unmatched: 1. CDR3 residues: CASSSGLAGTDTQYF. The CDR3 DNA follows: TGTGCCAGCAGCTCGGGACTAGCGGGCACAGATACGCAGTATTTT.

The V and J genes are TRBV3-1 (or the pseudogene TRBV3-2) and TRBJ2-1, with a weak D call TRBD2 (6 bases). The CDR3 extends over 17 amino acids. Trimming removed 4 bases from V and 0 bases from J, with 16 bases in between. The germline V gene has CDR1 LGHDT and CDR2 YNNKEL (reference sequence). This chain's CDR3 is CASSPTLAGSSYNEQFF. The CDR3 DNA reads TGTGCCAGCAGCCCAACCCTTGCGGGGAGCTCCTACAATGAGCAGTTCTTC.

J is TRBJ1-1 and V is TRBV5-1, with a possible D match to TRBD1 (6 bases). The CDR3 extends over 14 amino acids. V was trimmed by 0 bases and J by 8 bases, leaving 14 bases between them. Germline CDR1 and CDR2: SGHRS and YFSETQ. CDR3 sequence: CASSLVQGVGEAFF. Here the CDR3 DNA reads TGCGCCAGCAGCTTGGTACAGGGAGTTGGAGAAGCTTTCTTT.

The chain couples TRBV29-1 to TRBJ2-3, with 15 bases matching TRBD2. The CDR3 spans 18 residues. V gave up 3 bases and J gave up 4 bases; unmatched junction bases: 11. The germline gives CDR1 SQVTM, CDR2 ANQGSEA. CDR3 protein: CSVEGGLAGGPGADTQYF. As DNA, the CDR3 is TGCAGCGTTGAGGGCGGACTAGCGGGGGGGCCGGGGGCAGATACGCAGTATTTT.

This rearrangement joins TRBV5-1 to TRBJ2-1; 11 nucleotides agree with TRBD2. The J segment lost 9 bases and the V segment lost 3 bases, leaving 11 bases of the junction unmatched. The CDR3 runs 16 residues. CDR1 SGHRS and CDR2 YFSETQ come from the germline V gene. The CDR3 DNA reads as TGCGCCAGCAGCTCAATTAGCGGGGGGGCCAGTGGTGAGCAGTTCTTC. It codes for CASSSISGGASGEQFF.

The J gene is TRBJ2-7, the V gene TRBV29-1, with a possible D match to TRBD1 (5 bases). V lost 4 bases to trimming and J lost 3 bases, with 13 bases between them. Germline V gene sequence: CDR1 SQVTM, CDR2 ANQGSEA. CDR3 length equals 13 residues. CDR3 in amino acids: CSVGQGVGYEQYF. The DNA for the CDR3 is TGCAGCGTTGGGCAGGGTGTAGGCTACGAGCAGTACTTC.

This clone was observed a handful of times. The V gene is TRBV5-1, the J gene TRBJ2-7; TRBD2 matches at 13 bases. V shed 4 bases, J shed 2 bases, and the junction held 6 bases outside the gene matches. The CDR3 consists of 16 residues. Germline loops: CDR1 SGHRS, CDR2 YFSETQ. The CDR3 DNA follows: TGCGCCAGCAGCAGAACTAGCGGGGGGGCTACCTACGAGCAGTACTTC. This translates into CASSRTSGGATYEQYF.

The chain links TRBV7-2 to TRBJ2-5; possible D gene TRBD2, 7 bases. The CDR3 spans 15 residues. Per the germline V gene, CDR1 is SGHTA and CDR2 is FQGNSA. The V end lost 5 bases, the J end lost 5 bases, and 18 bases lay between the germline ends. The CDR3 spells CASSPLGGAGETQYF. CDR3 bases: TGTGCCAGCAGCCCCCTTGGGGGGGCCGGGGAGACCCAGTACTTC.

CDR3 coding DNA: TGTGCCAGCAGCCACAGGGTAGGGGAAAACGAGCAGTACTTC. It encodes CASSHRVGENEQYF. This chain connects TRBV21-1 to TRBJ2-7; the D call in the table, TRBD1, was not verified against the DNA. TRBV21-1 is noted as a pseudogene. The CDR3 loop spans 14 amino acids.

This rearrangement joins TRBV7-8 to TRBJ1-1, with TRBD1 identical over 9 bases. In germline, CDR1 is SGHVS, CDR2 FQNEAQ. The CDR3 runs to 14 residues. V shed 3 bases and J 4 bases; nucleotides not matched to a gene: 3. Here the CDR3 reads CASSFGQGITEAFF. CDR3 DNA: TGTGCCAGCAGCTTCGGACAGGGGATCACTGAAGCTTTCTTT. The full variable domain, completed using reference TRBV7-8 and TRBJ1-1, is GAGVSQSPRYKVAKRGQDVALRCDPISGHVSLFWYQQALGQGPEFLTYFQNEAQLDKSGLPSDRFFAERPEGSVSTLKIQRTQQEDSAVYLCASSFGQGITEAFFGQGTRLTVV.

In this sample, this clone turned up a few times. The rearrangement links TRBV5-1 to TRBJ2-4, with D possibly being TRBD2 (5 bases). Germline V gene lookup returns CDR1 SGHRS and CDR2 YFSETQ. Trimming took 2 bases from V and 6 from J, leaving 6 bases between them. This CDR3 has 12 residues. This chain's CDR3 is CASSFGGNIQYF. The CDR3 DNA reads as TGCGCCAGCAGCTTTGGAGGAAACATTCAGTACTTC. The full variable domain, its missing parts supplied by reference TRBV5-1 and TRBJ2-4, is KAGVTQTPRYLIKTRGQQVTLSCSPISGHRSVSWYQQTPGQGLQFLFEYFSETQRNKGNFPGRFSGRQFSNSRSEMNVSTLELGDSALYLCASSFGGNIQYFGAGTRLSVL.

The chain couples TRBV11-2 to TRBJ1-5; D uncertain. CDR1 is SGHAT, CDR2 FQNNGV, per germline. CDR3 length: 16 residues. Trimming took off 2 bases at V and 0 bases at J, with 11 bases between the two ends. The CDR3 DNA sequence: TGTGCCAGCAGCTTAAATGTGGGAGGTAGCAATCAGCCCCAGCATTTT. Translated: CASSLNVGGSNQPQHF.

The V call is TRBV19, the J call TRBJ2-5; 7 bases are a match to TRBD1. The CDR3 has 14 residues. Germline CDR1 is LNHDA and CDR2 is SQIVND (reference sequence). V gave up 1 base and J gave up 6 bases; unmatched junction bases: 5. The CDR3 DNA reads as TGTGCCAGTAGTATAGGGGACAGAAGAAAGACCCAGTACTTC. It codes for CASSIGDRRKTQYF.

The V call is TRBV2, the J call TRBJ1-5; the D is unclear. Looked up from germline, CDR1 is SNHLY and CDR2 is FYNNEI. Between the trimmed V and J ends, which lost 7 bases and 0 bases, there was a span of 7 bases. The CDR3 extends over 13 amino acids. Here the CDR3 reads CASTQDSNQPQHF. The CDR3 nucleotides read TGTGCCAGCACCCAGGATAGCAATCAGCCCCAGCATTTT.

The V gene is TRBV6-6, the J gene TRBJ1-2; D unresolved. The V end was cut by 4 bases, the J end by 5 bases, with 20 bases between. The CDR3 length is 16 residues. CDR1 is MNHNY and CDR2 is SVGAGI in the germline V gene (reference sequence). CDR3 in amino acids: CASSSSTSGAGYGYTF. In DNA, the CDR3 is TGTGCCAGCAGTTCATCCACCTCAGGTGCGGGATATGGCTACACCTTC.

The V gene is TRBV9, the J gene TRBJ1-1; 8 bases map to TRBD1. Per the germline V gene, CDR1 is SGDLS and CDR2 is YYNGEE. This CDR3 is 15 amino acids long. V gave up 0 bases and J gave up 5 bases; unmatched junction bases: 6. In DNA form, the CDR3 reads TGTGCCAGCAGCGTAGCAACAGGGGGTAAGACTGAAGCTTTCTTT. Its protein is CASSVATGGKTEAFF.

The genes are TRBV5-4 and TRBJ2-5; TRBD2 matches at 9 bases. The V and J ends lost 2 bases and 5 bases, in that order; junction bases with no gene match: 7. The CDR3 loop spans 15 amino acids. From germline, CDR1 is SGHNT and CDR2 YYREEE (reference sequence). The CDR3 DNA is TGTGCCAGCAGCTTCGCGGGGGGGCTTGGGGAGACCCAGTACTTC. Translated: CASSFAGGLGETQYF.

Only a few counts were recorded for this clone. V usage is TRBV7-9 and J usage is TRBJ2-1; 11 bases map to TRBD2. With 0 bases clipped from V and 0 bases from J, the junction kept 1 base outside the gene matches. This CDR3 comprises 17 residues. Germline CDR1 is SEHNR and CDR2 is FQNEAQ (reference sequence). CDR3 amino acids: CASSLATSGNSYNEQFF. The CDR3 nucleotides read TGTGCCAGCAGCTTAGCGACTAGCGGGAACTCCTACAATGAGCAGTTCTTC.

This chain uses TRBV10-1 with TRBJ2-7; 7 bases match TRBD1. V dropped 3 bases and J dropped 3; count of bases not matched to a gene: 14. The germline CDR1 and CDR2 sequences are WNHNN and SYGVQD (reference sequence). The CDR3 has 17 amino acids. Written as DNA, the CDR3 is TGCGCCAGCAGTGATCATAGGGACAGCTATATCATCTACGAGCAGTACTTC. It codes for CASSDHRDSYIIYEQYF.

This clone came up once. The chain has TRBV7-9 and TRBJ2-7; D may be TRBD1 (6 bases). Trimming pared 5 bases from V and 3 bases from J, leaving 14 bases between. Germline lookup yields CDR1 SEHNR and CDR2 FQNEAQ (reference sequence). The CDR3 consists of 14 residues. CDR3 sequence: CASSTGNTGYEQYF. The CDR3 region has the DNA TGTGCCAGCAGCACAGGGAACACGGGCTACGAGCAGTACTTC. The whole variable domain, filled in from reference TRBV7-9 and TRBJ2-7, reads DTGVSQNPRHKITKRGQNVTFRCDPISEHNRLYWYRQTLGQGPEFLTYFQNEAQLEKSRLLSDRFSAERPKGSFSTLEIQRTEQGDSAMYLCASSTGNTGYEQYFGPGTRLTVT.

V usage is TRBV5-1 and J usage is TRBJ2-2; the D gene is possibly TRBD2 (6 bases). V was trimmed by 2 bases and J by 4 bases, leaving 12 bases between them. Germline CDR1 is SGHRS and CDR2 is YFSETQ. CDR3 length: 15 amino acids. The CDR3 sequence is CASSLAHGGTGELFF. CDR3 sequence (DNA): TGCGCCAGCAGCTTAGCCCACGGGGGCACCGGGGAGCTGTTTTTT.

V and J are TRBV12-2 and TRBJ1-5; the D segment call TRBD1 is taken from the table without a DNA check. TRBV12-2 is designated a pseudogene. The CDR3 contains 18 residues. The CDR3 loop is CASRLPGQEAYSNQPQHF. CDR3 bases: TGTGCAAGTCGCTTACCTGGACAGGAAGCCTATAGCAATCAGCCCCAGCATTTT.

V usage is TRBV2 and J usage is TRBJ2-7, with D possibly TRBD1 on 6 matching bases. Germline CDR1 reads SNHLY; CDR2 reads FYNNEI. V lost 4 bases to trimming and J lost 7 bases, with 17 bases between them. This CDR3 spans 14 amino acids. CDR3 loop: CASSVRTDLREQYF. The CDR3 DNA sequence: TGTGCCAGCAGTGTACGGACAGACCTTCGGGAGCAGTACTTC.

The chain has TRBV5-5 and TRBJ2-1; maybe TRBD1 (5 bases). In germline, CDR1 is SGHKS, CDR2 YYEKEE (reference sequence). The CDR3 consists of 15 residues. Trimming left V 4 bases short and J 6 bases short, with 17 bases between. As DNA, the CDR3 is TGTGCCAGCAGCCGAAGATCGGACACAAGCAATGAGCAGTTCTTC. It encodes CASSRRSDTSNEQFF.

This clone was seen a handful of times. The V gene is TRBV30, the J gene TRBJ2-7; D gene unclear. Trimming cost V 0 bases and J 6 bases, with 21 bases left between them. The CDR3 loop spans 16 amino acids. Germline CDR1 and CDR2: GTSNPN and SVGIG (reference sequence). CDR3 amino acids: CAWSVRFYTTLSEQYF. CDR3 in DNA: TGTGCCTGGAGTGTACGGTTCTATACTACTTTGTCCGAGCAGTACTTC. Combining the CDR3 with reference TRBV30 and TRBJ2-7 gives the whole variable domain SQTIHQWPATLVQPVGSPLSLECTVEGTSNPNLYWYRQAAGRGLQLLFYSVGIGQISSEVPQNLSASRPQDRQFILSSKKLLLSDSGFYLCAWSVRFYTTLSEQYFGPGTRLTVT.

This clone was observed a handful of times. The chain recombines TRBV4-2 with TRBJ2-1; possibly TRBD2 for D (6 bases). The CDR3 runs to 16 residues. V was pared by 3 bases and J by 4 bases, with 16 bases between. Germline-derived CDR1 and CDR2 are LGHNA and YNFKEQ. CDR3 coding DNA: TGTGCCAGCAGCCATGGGACGGCGGGAACTTACAATGAGCAGTTCTTC. Translated, it gives CASSHGTAGTYNEQFF.

This chain links TRBV5-1 with TRBJ2-5; TRBD2 is a possible D gene (6 bases). The CDR3 contains 14 residues. CDR1 is SGHRS, CDR2 YFSETQ, per germline. V lost 1 base and J lost 4, with 11 bases in between. The CDR3 sequence is CASSLFTSRETQYF. Written as DNA, the CDR3 is TGCGCCAGCAGCTTGTTCACTAGCAGAGAGACCCAGTACTTC.

This chain joins TRBV19 and TRBJ2-1; 9 bases match TRBD1. Germline assignment: CDR1 LNHDA and CDR2 SQIVND (reference sequence). V trimming: 8 bases; J trimming: 3 bases; junction bases outside the gene matches: 5. The CDR3 is made up of 14 amino acids. The CDR3 protein is CASQTGGRYNEQFF. DNA of the CDR3: TGTGCCAGTCAAACAGGGGGCCGCTACAATGAGCAGTTCTTC.

V gene TRBV18 combines with J gene TRBJ2-3; tentatively, D is TRBD2 (6 bases). CDR1 is KGHSH and CDR2 is LQKENI in the germline V gene. The CDR3 is 16 residues long. V dropped 3 bases and J dropped 3 bases, with 16 bases sitting between them. CDR3 sequence reads: CASSPVGTAGTDTQYF. The CDR3 region has the DNA TGTGCCAGCTCACCCGTTGGGACCGCGGGGACAGATACGCAGTATTTT.

The rearrangement uses TRBV14 and TRBJ1-2, with no clear D. CDR3 length: 13 residues. With 4 bases removed from V and 7 bases from J, the gap between germline ends came to 13 bases. CDR1 and CDR2 (germline): SGHDN, FVKESK. This CDR3 is CASSPASVVGYTF. The CDR3 nucleotides are TGTGCCAGCAGCCCCGCTTCAGTCGTTGGCTACACCTTC. Using reference TRBV14 and TRBJ1-2 for the parts outside the CDR3, the full variable domain is EAGVTQFPSHSVIEKGQTVTLRCDPISGHDNLYWYRRVMGKEIKFLLHFVKESKQDESGMPNNRFLAERTGGTYSTLKVQPAELEDSGVYFCASSPASVVGYTFGSGTRLTVV.